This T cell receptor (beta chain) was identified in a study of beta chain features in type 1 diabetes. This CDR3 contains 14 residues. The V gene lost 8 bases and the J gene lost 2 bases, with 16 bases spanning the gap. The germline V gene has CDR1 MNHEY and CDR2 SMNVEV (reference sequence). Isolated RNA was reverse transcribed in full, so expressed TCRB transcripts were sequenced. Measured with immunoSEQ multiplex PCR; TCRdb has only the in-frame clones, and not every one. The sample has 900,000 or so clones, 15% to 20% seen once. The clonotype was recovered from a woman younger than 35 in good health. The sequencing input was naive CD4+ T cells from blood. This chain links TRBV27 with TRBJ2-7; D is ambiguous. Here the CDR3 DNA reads TGTGCCAGCTCCCTTGCAGGTGCCCCCTACGAGCAGTACTTC. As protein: CASSLAGAPYEQYF.